This T cell receptor beta chain was captured by sequencing in a study of blood T cell repertoires in COVID-19. Study in general: Some COVID-19 samples were acute and others convalescent; all came from the United States, Italy and Spain. PBMCs, B-cell-depleted T cells, or T cells provided the cDNA or gDNA that made up the material.

Trimming cost V 5 bases and J 5 bases, with 16 bases left between them. Germline V CDR1 and CDR2: SGHNT, YENEEA. This CDR3 has 16 residues. Seattle cases were enrolled at active infection and followed longitudinally. Authors' processing steps: Nucleated cell number was recorded as an estimate derived from reference gene primer amplification. Sequencing used immunoSEQ multiplex PCR; TCRdb keeps in-frame clones, though not all of them. V and J calls and clone size are those listed in that table; D and trimming were worked out from the DNA. Here the sample spans some 120,000 clones, 90% being singletons.

The receptor was derived from a man in his sixties with COVID-19, enrolled during active disease. The sequencing sample was made of peripheral blood. This chain uses TRBV11-3 with TRBJ2-6, with a tentative D call TRBD1 (6 bases). CDR3 nucleotide sequence: TGTGCCAGCAGCGCACAGGGATCCGCGTGGGCCAACGTCCTGACTTTC. This sequence encodes CASSAQGSAWANVLTF.